The 31 T cell receptor beta chains in this list originate from one sample, sequenced in a study of cytomegalovirus exposure and HLA in healthy donors. Researchers ran the PCR with 60 Vbeta and 13 Jbeta primers. The assay was immunoSEQ multiplex PCR, and TCRdb's table has in-frame clones only and misses some. The sample lists roughly 54,000 clones, roughly 70% occurring once. The specimen was PBMCs. Receptors were obtained from a woman aged 55-69 years in good health and CMV-seropositive.

This clone showed up just a few times. The chain joins TRBV10-3 to TRBJ2-1; D ambiguous. The V gene's germline CDR1 is ENHRY and CDR2 SYGVKD. The CDR3 covers 13 residues. V was trimmed by 0 bases and J by 5 bases, leaving 5 bases between them. CDR3 region: CAISESSNNEQFF. CDR3 nucleotide sequence: TGTGCCATCAGTGAGTCGTCTAACAATGAGCAGTTCTTC.

The table lists this clone with a few counts. The chain carries TRBV27 and TRBJ2-6; TRBD1 agrees at 9 bases. The ends lost 6 bases at V and 0 bases at J; junction bases unmatched: 6. The CDR3 length is 17 residues. CDR1 is MNHEY, CDR2 SMNVEV, per germline (reference sequence). DNA for the CDR3: TGTGCCAGCAGGCCCGGGACAGGGATCTCTGGGGCCAACGTCCTGACTTTC. Amino acid sequence: CASRPGTGISGANVLTF.

The chain joins TRBV6-5 to TRBJ2-7; TRBD1 aligns across 8 bases. This CDR3 is 15 amino acids long. J gave up 3 bases and V 0 bases, and 4 bases lay outside the gene matches. Germline-derived CDR1 and CDR2 are MNHEY and SVGAGI. CDR3 nucleotides: TGTGCCAGCAGTTACTCTGGGACAGGCGACTACGAGCAGTACTTC. Translated, it gives CASSYSGTGDYEQYF.

This clone is hyperexpanded by share. The V gene is TRBV19, the J gene TRBJ1-5; D gene ambiguous. The ends were cut back, 5 bases at V and 3 bases at J, with 14 bases in the middle. This CDR3 spans 15 amino acids. The germline CDR1 and CDR2 sequences are LNHDA and SQIVND (reference sequence). The CDR3 spells CASSHWATYNQPQHF. CDR3 nucleotide sequence: TGTGCCAGTAGTCACTGGGCTACCTACAATCAGCCCCAGCATTTT.

CDR3 loop: CASSPSRTSGGQDTQYF. The CDR3 DNA is TGCGCCAGCAGCCCCAGCCGGACTAGCGGGGGCCAAGATACGCAGTATTTT. The chain links TRBV4-1 to TRBJ2-3; 13 bases match TRBD2. The CDR3 sequence is 17 residues long. J lost 5 bases, V lost 4 bases, and 9 bases had no gene match. Germline V CDR1 and CDR2: MGHRA, YSYEKL.

This chain joins TRBV5-1 and TRBJ1-5, with unresolved D. Trimming stripped 0 bases from V and 0 bases from J, with 4 bases between. This CDR3 region has 14 residues. The germline V gene has CDR1 SGHRS and CDR2 YFSETQ. As DNA, the CDR3 is TGCGCCAGCAGCTTGGAGAGTAGCAATCAGCCCCAGCATTTT. Protein sequence: CASSLESSNQPQHF.

CDR3: CASSFGRAETQYF. CDR3 bases: TGTGCCAGCAGCTTCGGCAGGGCAGAGACCCAGTACTTC. The rearrangement joins TRBV7-2 to TRBJ2-5; weak D call: TRBD1 (5 bases). V was cut by 3 bases and J by 4 bases, with 9 bases left in between. There are 13 residues in the CDR3. The germline V gene has CDR1 SGHTA and CDR2 FQGNSA.

In DNA form, the CDR3 reads TGTGCCAGCAGCTTAGATGGGAGGGTTGGAGCTTTCTTT. It yields the protein CASSLDGRVGAFF. This sequence joins TRBV7-2 and TRBJ1-1; no clear D gene. CDR3 size: 13 residues. V shed 1 base and J shed 10 bases, with 13 bases lying between them. The germline gives CDR1 SGHTA, CDR2 FQGNSA.

The rearrangement links TRBV20-1 to TRBJ2-3, with 7 bases matching TRBD2. The CDR3 spans 11 residues. Germline V gene sequence: CDR1 DFQATT, CDR2 SNEGSKA (reference sequence). Trimming took 7 bases from V and 3 from J; bases not matched to a gene: 1. CDR3 protein: CSGGGTDTQYF. CDR3 DNA sequence: TGCAGTGGGGGGGGGACAGATACGCAGTATTTT.

The rearrangement joins TRBV4-3 to TRBJ1-5, with 8 positions matching TRBD1. The trim removed 0 bases at V and 7 bases at J, leaving 8 bases unmatched. From germline, CDR1 is LGHNA and CDR2 YSLEER. The CDR3 has 16 amino acids. In DNA, the CDR3 is TGCGCCAGCAGCCAAGATCTGGCAGGGGGCTTGCAGCCCCAGCATTTT. Its translation is CASSQDLAGGLQPQHF.

CDR3 residues: CASSLALTGGGYTF. The CDR3 nucleotides are TGTGCCAGCAGCTTGGCCTTGACAGGGGGTGGCTACACCTTC. The chain recombines TRBV5-5 with TRBJ1-2; TRBD1 matches at 9 bases. Trimming removed 0 bases from V and 7 bases from J; junction bases left unmatched: 4. The CDR3 contains 14 residues. From germline, CDR1 is SGHKS and CDR2 YYEKEE (reference sequence).

The chain links TRBV7-2 to TRBJ2-1; D not resolved. Germline V gives CDR1 SGHTA, CDR2 FQGNSA. The CDR3 runs 13 residues. The V gene lost 7 bases and the J gene lost 0 bases, with 7 bases spanning the gap. Here the CDR3 DNA reads TGTGCCAGCACCCCCGGCTCCTACAATGAGCAGTTCTTC. This gives the protein CASTPGSYNEQFF. Combining the CDR3 with reference TRBV7-2 and TRBJ2-1 gives the whole variable domain GAGVSQSPSNKVTEKGKDVELRCDPISGHTALYWYRQSLGQGLEFLIYFQGNSAPDKSGLPSDRFSAERTGGSVSTLTIQRTQQEDSAVYLCASTPGSYNEQFFGPGTRLTVL.

The rearrangement joins TRBV2 to TRBJ2-3; TRBD1 aligns across 11 bases. CDR3 size: 14 residues. Germline lookup yields CDR1 SNHLY and CDR2 FYNNEI. V gave up 6 bases and J gave up 5 bases; unmatched junction bases: 4. In DNA form, the CDR3 reads TGTGCCAGCAGCGGACAGGGGGCAGGAGATACGCAGTATTTT. Its translation is CASSGQGAGDTQYF.

Concerning this clone itself: At one end, the junction sequence differs from germline, possibly due to a read error. V and J are TRBV7-9 and TRBJ1-2; D call uncertain. CDR3 length: 11 amino acids. In germline, CDR1 is SEHNR, CDR2 FQNEAQ (reference sequence). The CDR3 region has the DNA TGTTCCAGCAGCTCCTCCTATGGCTACACCTTC. It yields the protein CSSSSSYGYTF.

The chain carries TRBV10-3 and TRBJ2-1, with a tentative D call TRBD2 (6 bases). Germline V gene data show CDR1 as ENHRY and CDR2 as SYGVKD. The CDR3 has 16 amino acids. V was cut by 4 bases and J by 2 bases, with 15 bases left in between. Here the CDR3 reads CAISGSPGVTYNEQFF. The CDR3 DNA sequence: TGTGCCATCAGTGGATCCCCGGGAGTGACCTACAATGAGCAGTTCTTC.

V usage is TRBV10-3 and J usage is TRBJ2-1; 10 bases are shared with TRBD2. The CDR3 sequence is 14 residues long. Germline CDR1 is ENHRY and CDR2 is SYGVKD. V gave up 7 bases and J gave up 8 bases; unmatched junction bases: 8. The CDR3 nucleotides are TGTGCCATCACCAGCGGGGGGGCCGCGGATGAGCAGTTCTTC. Protein sequence: CAITSGGAADEQFF.

This clone has only a few counts. The chain joins TRBV4-3 to TRBJ2-5; the D is unclear. The germline gives CDR1 LGHNA, CDR2 YSLEER. The CDR3 runs 17 residues. V gave up 0 bases and J gave up 9 bases, with 23 bases separating them. The CDR3 loop is CASSQETSRHLSTPQYF. CDR3 nucleotides: TGCGCCAGCAGCCAAGAAACCTCGCGACATCTCAGTACTCCCCAGTACTTC.

This rearrangement joins TRBV5-1 to TRBJ2-2; 7 bases match TRBD1. The junction had 8 bases not matched to a gene; V was cut back by 2 bases and J by 7 bases. CDR1 is SGHRS and CDR2 is YFSETQ in the germline V gene. This CDR3 comprises 15 residues. Here the CDR3 reads CASSFYRGFSGELFF. The CDR3 DNA is TGCGCCAGCAGCTTTTACAGGGGTTTCAGCGGGGAGCTGTTTTTT.

In DNA form, the CDR3 reads TGCGCCAGCAGCTTGCAAGGGACAAGGGAAGAGACCCAGTACTTC. Its translation is CASSLQGTREETQYF. The rearrangement joins TRBV5-1 to TRBJ2-5, with D possibly TRBD1 on 6 matching bases. The CDR3 length is 15 residues. Trimming removed 1 base from V and 3 bases from J, with 13 bases in between. Per the germline V gene, CDR1 is SGHRS and CDR2 is YFSETQ.

As regards this clone: This same CDR3 is encoded by further DNA sequences in the sample. The chain couples TRBV7-6 to TRBJ1-1; 7 bases are a match to TRBD1. V lost 5 bases, J lost 1 base, and 1 base stayed unmatched. The germline CDR1 and CDR2 sequences are SGHVS and FNYEAQ. The CDR3 totals 13 residues. The CDR3 spells CASSRQGNTEAFF. The CDR3 nucleotides are TGTGCCAGCAGCAGACAGGGGAACACTGAAGCTTTCTTT.

The chain joins TRBV19 to TRBJ2-7; 7 nucleotides align to TRBD1. The germline gives CDR1 LNHDA, CDR2 SQIVND (reference sequence). The CDR3 runs 11 residues. Germline trimming cut 8 bases from V and 6 bases from J; bases unmatched to any gene: 4. The CDR3 bases are TGTGCCAGTGCTCGACAGGGCGAGCAGTACTTC. It specifies CASARQGEQYF.

The chain couples TRBV6-1 to TRBJ2-3; 9 bases align to TRBD2. From germline, CDR1 is MNHNS and CDR2 SASEGT. This CDR3 comprises 16 residues. The V segment lost 3 bases and the J segment 2 bases; nucleotides outside the gene matches: 6. The CDR3 sequence is CASSEGQRGATDTQYF. The CDR3 coding sequence is TGTGCCAGCAGTGAGGGGCAGCGGGGGGCCACAGATACGCAGTATTTT.

V is TRBV27 and J is TRBJ1-2; 10 nucleotides line up with TRBD1. With V trimmed by 4 bases and J by 7 bases, 6 bases remained unmatched. CDR1 is MNHEY and CDR2 is SMNVEV in the germline V gene (reference sequence). The CDR3 consists of 14 residues. This CDR3 reads CASSSGQGTGGYTF. The DNA for the CDR3 is TGTGCCAGCAGTTCGGGACAGGGGACCGGTGGCTACACCTTC.

The chain joins TRBV6-5 to TRBJ2-1; D is uncertain. V shed 5 bases and J shed 10 bases, with 15 bases lying between them. Germline V gene data show CDR1 as MNHEY and CDR2 as SVGAGI. The CDR3 runs 13 residues. DNA for the CDR3: TGTGCCAGCAGTGAAACTCCCGTCGGGGAGCAGTTCTTC. This sequence encodes CASSETPVGEQFF.

This clone was seen only once. V usage is TRBV5-1 and J usage is TRBJ2-7; perhaps TRBD1 as D (5 bases). This CDR3 is 11 amino acids long. CDR1 and CDR2 (germline): SGHRS, YFSETQ. Trimming removed 3 bases at V and 5 bases at J, with 6 bases between. The CDR3 spells CASSWGDEQYF. CDR3 coding DNA: TGCGCCAGCAGCTGGGGCGACGAGCAGTACTTC. The full variable domain, in which reference TRBV5-1 and TRBJ2-7 provide the parts outside the CDR3, is KAGVTQTPRYLIKTRGQQVTLSCSPISGHRSVSWYQQTPGQGLQFLFEYFSETQRNKGNFPGRFSGRQFSNSRSEMNVSTLELGDSALYLCASSWGDEQYFGPGTRLTVT.

This clone has a handful of counts. The chain has TRBV30 and TRBJ2-7; TRBD2 matches 11 bases. The V gene end was trimmed by 1 base and the J gene end by 1 base; junction bases not matched to a gene: 9. The CDR3 spans 17 residues. Germline-derived CDR1 and CDR2 are GTSNPN and SVGIG (reference sequence). CDR3 in DNA: TGTGCCTGGAGTGCGCTTCATCTAGCGGGGGGTTCCTACGAGCAGTACTTC. Translated, it gives CAWSALHLAGGSYEQYF.

This clone has only a few counts. The chain couples TRBV5-1 to TRBJ2-2; D is uncertain. The CDR3 has 12 amino acids. CDR1 and CDR2 (germline): SGHRS, YFSETQ. V dropped 2 bases and J dropped 6 bases, with 5 bases sitting between them. The CDR3 DNA follows: TGCGCCAGCAGCTTTGAGGCCGGGGAGCTGTTTTTT. Protein sequence: CASSFEAGELFF.

This chain connects TRBV7-6 to TRBJ2-7; 8 nucleotides align to TRBD2. Germline V gene sequence: CDR1 SGHVS, CDR2 FNYEAQ. V lost 2 bases and J lost 6; bases outside the gene matches: 6. The CDR3 runs 14 residues. CDR3 amino acids: CASSLPGGGSEQYF. The CDR3 DNA reads TGTGCCAGCAGCTTACCGGGGGGGGGTTCCGAGCAGTACTTC.

This chain connects TRBV7-6 to TRBJ2-1; 10 nucleotides agree with TRBD2. V lost 2 bases, J lost 6 bases, and 10 bases stayed unmatched. This CDR3 has 17 amino acids. CDR1 and CDR2 from the germline V gene are SGHVS and FNYEAQ. DNA for the CDR3: TGTGCCAGCAGCTTACTTCTAGCGGGGGACACCTTCAATGAGCAGTTCTTC. Protein product: CASSLLLAGDTFNEQFF.

The chain couples TRBV2 to TRBJ2-2; 7 bases line up with TRBD1. The CDR3 runs to 13 residues. Germline CDR1 SNHLY, CDR2 FYNNEI. Trimming removed 6 bases from V and 4 bases from J; junction bases left unmatched: 2. The CDR3 here is CASRGQSTGELFF. CDR3 coding DNA: TGTGCCAGCAGGGGACAGTCCACCGGGGAGCTGTTTTTT.

This clone was counted only a few times. Compared with germline, one end of the junction differs, possibly owing to a read error. For the CDR3, the DNA is TGTGCCAGCAGCCAACTTAGACCAGACAGGCTCTTT. Amino acid sequence: CASSQLRPDRLF. V gene TRBV6-6 combines with J gene TRBJ1-1; weak D call: TRBD1 (6 bases). Germline V lookup: CDR1 MNHNY, CDR2 SVGAGI (reference sequence). The CDR3 has 12 amino acids.